This TCR beta chain comes out of a study of low-dose radiotherapy and immunotherapy resistance in tumors. V was shortened by 4 bases and J by 2 bases, with 9 bases between the two germline ends. The CDR3 has 13 amino acids. The germline V gene encodes CDR1 KGHSH and CDR2 LQKENI. Covering alpha and beta chains, TRAV- and TRBV-specific primers were used for the first-strand cDNA. Using a constant-region primer together with a V-primer adapter, TCRs were subjected to around 22 PCR cycles of amplification. With in vitro transcription, the isolated mRNA was amplified. TCRdb reanalysed the reads using MiXCR and keeps one entry per CDR3 protein. The table records tens of thousands of distinct CDR3 sequences, about 25% of them present only once. Time point indicated: before trial treatment. Those eligible were patients bearing advanced solid tumors lacking tumor-infiltrating lymphocytes. There are many counts of this clonotype.

Sequenced here: PBMCs, sampled before treatment. The TCR comes from a male donor with prostate cancer. The rearrangement joins TRBV18 to TRBJ2-7; a weak D match, TRBD1 (6 bases). Here the CDR3 DNA reads TGTGCCAGCTCACGGGACACCACCTACGAGCAGTACTTC. This translates into CASSRDTTYEQYF. Complete variable domain (other parts from reference TRBV18 and TRBJ2-7): NAGVMQNPRHLVRRRGQEARLRCSPMKGHSHVYWYRQLPEEGLKFMVYLQKENIIDESGMPKERFSAEFPKEGPSILRIQQVVRGDSAAYFCASSRDTTYEQYFGPGTRLTVT.